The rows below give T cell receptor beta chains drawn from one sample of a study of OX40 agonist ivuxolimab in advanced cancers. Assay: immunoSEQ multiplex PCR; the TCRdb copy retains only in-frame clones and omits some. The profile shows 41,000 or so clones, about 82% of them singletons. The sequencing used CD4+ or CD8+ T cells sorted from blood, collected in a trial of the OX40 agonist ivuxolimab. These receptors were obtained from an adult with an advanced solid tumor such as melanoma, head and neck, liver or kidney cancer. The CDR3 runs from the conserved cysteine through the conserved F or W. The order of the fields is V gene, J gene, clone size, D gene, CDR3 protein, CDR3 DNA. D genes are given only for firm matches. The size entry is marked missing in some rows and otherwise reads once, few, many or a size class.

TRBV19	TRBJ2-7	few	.	CASSKEGLYEQYF	TGTGCCAGTAGTAAGGAGGGGCTCTACGAGCAGTACTTC
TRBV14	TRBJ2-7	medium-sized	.	CASSQTRGGEQYF	TGTGCCAGCAGCCAAACGCGGGGTGGCGAGCAGTACTTC
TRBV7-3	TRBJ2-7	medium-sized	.	CASSLDGIGSREQYF	TGTGCCAGCAGCTTAGATGGGATCGGGTCTCGCGAGCAGTACTTC
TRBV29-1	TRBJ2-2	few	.	CSGRGVGELFF	TGCAGCGGGAGGGGAGTCGGGGAGCTGTTTTTT
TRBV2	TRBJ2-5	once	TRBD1	CASSSGGFETQYF	TGTGCCAGCAGTTCAGGGGGCTTTGAGACCCAGTACTTC
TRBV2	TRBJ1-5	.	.	CASRRMGNSNQPQHF	TGTGCCAGCAGACGAATGGGGAATAGCAATCAGCCCCAGCATTTT
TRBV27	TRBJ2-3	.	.	CASSVGRITDTQYF	TGTGCCAGCAGTGTCGGACGTATCACAGATACGCAGTATTTT
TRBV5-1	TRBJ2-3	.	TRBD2	CASSLVGSGSLADTQYF	TGCGCCAGCAGCTTGGTGGGTAGCGGGAGTCTCGCAGATACGCAGTATTTT
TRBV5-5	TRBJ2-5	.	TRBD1	CASSLHRGPETQYF	TGTGCCAGCAGCTTGCACAGGGGTCCGGAGACCCAGTACTTC
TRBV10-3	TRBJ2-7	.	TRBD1	CAISERGRTGAFEQYF	TGTGCCATCAGTGAGAGAGGAAGGACAGGAGCTTTCGAGCAGTACTTC
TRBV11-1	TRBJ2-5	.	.	CASSPKDAATQYF	TGTGCCAGCAGCCCTAAGGACGCGGCGACCCAGTACTTC
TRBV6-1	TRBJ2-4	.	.	CASSESRTKNIQYF	TGTGCCAGCAGTGAAAGTAGAACCAAAAACATTCAGTACTTC
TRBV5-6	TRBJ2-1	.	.	CASSLKSGLNNEQFF	TGTGCCAGCAGCTTGAAGAGTGGGCTTAACAATGAGCAGTTCTTC
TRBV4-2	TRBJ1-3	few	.	CASSQAPTGTGNTIYF	TGTGCCAGCAGCCAAGCCCCGACAGGTACTGGAAACACCATATATTTT
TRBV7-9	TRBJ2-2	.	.	CASRGGRDTGELFF	TGTGCCAGCAGGGGGGGACGAGACACCGGGGAGCTGTTTTTT
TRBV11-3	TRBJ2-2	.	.	CASSLFGETGELFF	TGTGCCAGCAGCTTATTTGGGGAGACCGGGGAGCTGTTTTTT
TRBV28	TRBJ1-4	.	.	CASSPPGLRNEKLFF	TGTGCCAGCAGTCCCCCCGGACTTAGAAACGAAAAACTGTTTTTT
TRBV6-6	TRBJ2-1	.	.	CASSYAPQTHEQFF	TGTGCCAGCAGTTACGCTCCACAAACCCATGAGCAGTTCTTC
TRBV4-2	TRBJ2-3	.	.	CASSLGHFYTDTQYF	TGTGCCAGCAGCTTGGGACACTTTTACACAGATACGCAGTATTTT
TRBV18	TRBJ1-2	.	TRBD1	CASSPRQGNSGGYTF	TGTGCCAGCTCACCACGACAGGGAAACTCTGGTGGCTACACCTTC
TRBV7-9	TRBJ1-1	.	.	CASILGGVANTEAFF	TGTGCCAGCATCCTGGGCGGGGTGGCGAACACTGAAGCTTTCTTT
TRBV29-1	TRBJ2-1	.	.	CSVLGVPGLNEQFF	TGCAGCGTGCTTGGGGTCCCGGGCCTAAATGAGCAGTTCTTC
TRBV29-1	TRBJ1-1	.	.	CSVVMTSTEAFF	TGCAGCGTTGTAATGACGAGCACTGAAGCTTTCTTT
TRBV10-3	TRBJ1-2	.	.	CAISEWLRGGFYGYTF	TGTGCCATCAGTGAGTGGCTCCGCGGCGGCTTCTATGGCTACACCTTC
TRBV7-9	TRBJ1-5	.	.	CASSLAWGAGNQPQHF	TGTGCCAGCAGCTTAGCGTGGGGGGCCGGCAATCAGCCCCAGCATTTT
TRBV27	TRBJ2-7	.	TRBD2	CASRERDRLSYEQYF	TGTGCCAGCAGAGAGCGGGATAGACTGAGCTACGAGCAGTACTTC
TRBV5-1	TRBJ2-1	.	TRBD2	CASSLGSSGYNEQFF	TGCGCCAGCAGCTTGGGATCTAGCGGCTACAATGAGCAGTTCTTC
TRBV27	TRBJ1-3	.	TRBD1	CASSSTGTGGNTIYF	TGTGCCAGCAGTTCGACAGGGACTGGAGGAAACACCATATATTTT
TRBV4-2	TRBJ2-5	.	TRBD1	CASSQDLDREETQYF	TGTGCCAGCAGCCAAGATTTGGACAGGGAAGAGACCCAGTACTTC
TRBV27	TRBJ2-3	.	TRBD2	CASTFSGRGTDTQYF	TGTGCCAGCACCTTTAGCGGGAGGGGGACAGATACGCAGTATTTT
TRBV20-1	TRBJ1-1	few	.	CSASTGTYAFF	TGCAGTGCTAGCACCGGGACATATGCTTTCTTT
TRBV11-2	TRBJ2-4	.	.	CASSYPWGARAKNIQYF	TGTGCCAGCAGCTACCCGTGGGGGGCGCGGGCCAAAAACATTCAGTACTTC
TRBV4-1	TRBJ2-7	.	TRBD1	CASRRTGGAYEQYF	TGCGCCAGCAGACGCACAGGGGGCGCGTACGAGCAGTACTTC
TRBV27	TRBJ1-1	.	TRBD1	CASSEQGMNTEAFF	TGTGCCAGCAGTGAACAGGGGATGAACACTGAAGCTTTCTTT
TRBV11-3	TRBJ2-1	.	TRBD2	CASSFSGTSDNEQFF	TGTGCCAGCAGCTTTAGTGGGACTAGCGATAACGAGCAGTTCTTC
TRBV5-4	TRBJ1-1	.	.	CASSLGGFNTEAFF	TGTGCCAGCAGCTTGGGCGGTTTTAACACTGAAGCTTTCTTT
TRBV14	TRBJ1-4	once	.	CASSPNGGASNEKLFF	TGTGCCAGCAGCCCCAATGGGGGGGCGTCTAATGAAAAACTGTTTTTT
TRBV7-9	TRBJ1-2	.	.	CASSLANYGYTF	TGTGCCAGCAGCTTGGCTAACTATGGCTACACCTTC
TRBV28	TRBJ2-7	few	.	CASSLRYEQYF	TGTGCCAGCAGTCTCAGATACGAGCAGTACTTC
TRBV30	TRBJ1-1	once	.	CAWSYRRDTEAFF	TGTGCCTGGAGTTATAGGAGGGACACTGAAGCTTTCTTT
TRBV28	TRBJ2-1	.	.	CASRLTYNEQFF	TGTGCCAGCCGCCTAACCTACAATGAGCAGTTCTTC
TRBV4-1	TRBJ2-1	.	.	CASSQEISFYNEQFF	TGCGCCAGCAGCCAAGAGATATCCTTCTACAATGAGCAGTTCTTC
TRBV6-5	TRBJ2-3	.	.	CASSYRGASTDTQYF	TGTGCCAGCAGTTACCGGGGCGCCAGCACAGATACGCAGTATTTT
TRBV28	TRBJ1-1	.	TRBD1	CASFMIGTANTEAFF	TGTGCCAGCTTCATGATCGGGACAGCAAACACTGAAGCTTTCTTT
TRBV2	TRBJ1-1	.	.	CASSLAGSTEAFF	TGTGCCAGCAGTTTAGCAGGGTCCACTGAAGCTTTCTTT
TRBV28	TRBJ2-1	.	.	CASSDAGLDNEQFF	TGTGCCAGCAGTGACGCCGGGCTAGACAATGAGCAGTTCTTC
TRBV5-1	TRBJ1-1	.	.	CASSLSTLNTEAFF	TGCGCCAGCAGCTTGTCTACTTTGAACACTGAAGCTTTCTTT
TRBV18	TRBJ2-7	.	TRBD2	CASSRLARGGSYEQYF	TGTGCCAGCTCACGTTTAGCACGCGGGGGTTCCTACGAGCAGTACTTC
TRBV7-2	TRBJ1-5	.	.	CASSLLRDQPQHF	TGTGCCAGCAGCTTACTGAGGGACCAGCCCCAGCATTTT
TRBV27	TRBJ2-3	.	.	CASSLSRADTQYF	TGTGCCAGCAGTTTAAGCCGGGCAGATACGCAGTATTTT
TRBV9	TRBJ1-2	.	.	CASSSGDLYGYTF	TGTGCCAGCAGCTCAGGGGACCTCTATGGCTACACCTTC
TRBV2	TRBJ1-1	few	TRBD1	CASSRTGATEAFF	TGTGCCAGCAGTCGGACAGGTGCCACTGAAGCTTTCTTT
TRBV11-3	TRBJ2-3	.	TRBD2	CASSERTSVQGDTQYF	TGTGCCAGCAGCGAACGGACTAGCGTTCAAGGAGATACGCAGTATTTT
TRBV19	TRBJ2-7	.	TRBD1	CASSETGGFYEQYF	TGTGCCAGTAGTGAGACAGGGGGATTCTACGAGCAGTACTTC
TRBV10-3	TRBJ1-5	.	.	CAIHRDQNQPQHF	TGTGCCATCCACAGGGACCAAAATCAGCCCCAGCATTTT
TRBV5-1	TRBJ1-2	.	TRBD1	CASSWDSSYGYTF	TGCGCCAGCAGCTGGGACAGTTCCTATGGCTACACCTTC
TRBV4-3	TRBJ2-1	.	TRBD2	CASSQEGLAGGSYNEQFF	TGCGCCAGCAGCCAAGAGGGACTAGCGGGAGGGTCCTACAATGAGCAGTTCTTC
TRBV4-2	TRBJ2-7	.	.	CASSQEWASYEQYF	TGTGCCAGCAGCCAAGAGTGGGCATCCTACGAGCAGTACTTC
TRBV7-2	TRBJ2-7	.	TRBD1	CASSYRGRDSYEQYF	TGTGCCAGCAGCTACAGGGGGCGGGACTCCTACGAGCAGTACTTC
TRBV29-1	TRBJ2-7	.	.	CSVAAAYEQYF	TGCAGCGTTGCGGCAGCATACGAGCAGTACTTC